Listed here are 20 T cell receptor beta chains from one sample, sequenced in a study of identical twins (dated by TCRdb to about 2016). The library was built by means of 5' RACE. Instrument on record: Illumina HiSeq 2000. Using fastp trimming at Q25 and MiXCR clonotype assembly, TCRdb reanalyzed the public sequencing data and kept in-frame beta chains. For every CDR3 protein sequence, its rows merge into one entry that carries the most common genes and DNA. This sample lists fewer than 250,000 distinct CDR3 sequences; around 7.6% were detected once. Of the sample, under 6.5% falls within the top ten clones. These data were also filed under a second study, of yellow fever vaccine responses in identical twins.

Material: CD8+ T cells sorted from blood. The receptors derive from a woman aged 18-29 years in good health.

The chain joins TRBV6-5 to TRBJ2-5, with TRBD2 matching over 7 bases. This CDR3 comprises 15 residues. Germline V gene data show CDR1 as MNHEY and CDR2 as SVGAGI. Trimming cost V 0 bases and J 0 bases; bases outside gene matches: 1. This chain's CDR3 is CASSYSGGNQETQYF. As DNA, the CDR3 is TGTGCCAGCAGTTACTCGGGAGGGAACCAAGAGACCCAGTACTTC.

The chain has TRBV12-3 or TRBV12-4 and TRBJ2-7; D is ambiguous. Trimming took 0 bases from V and 0 from J, leaving 6 bases between them. The CDR3 runs 14 residues. The DNA of the CDR3 is TGTGCCAGCAGTTTAGCGTGGGCCTCCTACGAGCAGTACTTC. It specifies CASSLAWASYEQYF.

The sample holds a few counts of this clonotype. The chain employs TRBV20-1 and TRBJ2-7; the match to TRBD2 covers 9 bases. After removal of 2 bases from V and 3 bases from J, the junction contained 5 bases not matched to a gene. Germline values: CDR1 DFQATT, CDR2 SNEGSKA (reference sequence). The CDR3 is made up of 14 amino acids. This CDR3 reads CSARSLAGDYEQYF. DNA of the CDR3: TGCAGTGCTAGAAGTTTAGCGGGAGACTACGAGCAGTACTTC.

This clonotype was seen just once. The chain links TRBV3-1 to TRBJ1-2, with 8 bases fitting TRBD1. The CDR3 sequence is 17 residues long. V trimming: 0 bases; J trimming: 5 bases; junction bases outside the gene matches: 11. From germline, CDR1 is LGHDT and CDR2 YNNKEL (reference sequence). CDR3 nucleotide sequence: TGTGCCAGCAGCCAAGAGGCTGGGTCAAGGACAGGGTATGGCTACACCTTC. This sequence encodes CASSQEAGSRTGYGYTF.

This clonotype showed up just a few times. The chain joins TRBV6-5 to TRBJ2-7; possibly TRBD2 for D (6 bases). V shed 4 bases and J shed 7 bases, with 20 bases lying between them. Germline values: CDR1 MNHEY, CDR2 SVGAGI. The CDR3 has 15 amino acids. CDR3 loop: CASSWRLGDPREQYF. The CDR3, as DNA: TGTGCCAGCAGTTGGCGACTAGGGGACCCCCGGGAGCAGTACTTC.

The chain has TRBV20-1 and TRBJ1-1; no reliable D call. V was clipped by 0 bases and J by 5 bases, with 16 bases between them. Germline V gene sequence: CDR1 DFQATT, CDR2 SNEGSKA (reference sequence). The CDR3 has 15 amino acids. For the CDR3, the DNA is TGCAGTGCTAGAGAGGGGTTTGGAGGTTGGACTGAAGCTTTCTTT. Residues: CSAREGFGGWTEAFF.

The CDR3 region is CASSPGRMRTNEKLFF. DNA for the CDR3: TGTGCCAGCAGCCCGGGGAGGATGAGAACTAATGAAAAACTGTTTTTT. The chain employs TRBV5-5 and TRBJ1-4; D not resolved. V was trimmed by 4 bases and J by 1 base, leaving 14 bases between them. This CDR3 contains 16 residues. Germline V CDR1 and CDR2: SGHKS, YYEKEE (reference sequence).

Only a few counts were recorded for this clonotype. The J gene is TRBJ2-7, the V gene TRBV5-6; TRBD2 matches at 9 bases. This CDR3 region has 14 residues. From germline, CDR1 is SGHDT and CDR2 YYEEEE. The J segment lost 5 bases and the V segment lost 2 bases, leaving 5 bases of the junction unmatched. CDR3 loop: CASSFAGGVDEQYF. The CDR3 DNA reads TGTGCCAGCAGCTTTGCGGGAGGGGTCGACGAGCAGTACTTC.

In its sample, this clonotype was seen a few times. This chain connects TRBV3-1 to TRBJ2-1, with TRBD2 identical over 12 bases. Trimming took 0 bases from V and 7 from J; bases not matched to a gene: 10. CDR1 and CDR2 from the germline V gene are LGHDT and YNNKEL (reference sequence). The CDR3 length is 18 residues. As DNA, the CDR3 is TGTGCCAGCAGCCAAGAGAACGGAGTACTAGCGGGGGGAAATGAGCAGTTCTTC. Translating it yields CASSQENGVLAGGNEQFF.

At least ten counts were recorded for this clonotype. The J gene is TRBJ1-1, the V gene TRBV29-1; D unresolved. Trimming took off 3 bases at V and 5 bases at J, with 10 bases between the two ends. CDR3 length: 12 residues. Germline V CDR1 and CDR2: SQVTM, ANQGSEA. The CDR3 DNA is TGCAGCGTTGAGGCCAGGTTGACTGAAGCTTTCTTT. Amino acid sequence: CSVEARLTEAFF.

The V gene is TRBV7-9, the J gene TRBJ2-1; 10 positions match TRBD1. J was trimmed by 5 bases and V by 3 bases; bases with no gene match: 7. The length of the CDR3 is 16 residues. Germline V CDR1 and CDR2: SEHNR, FQNEAQ (reference sequence). The CDR3 bases are TGTGCCAGCAGCTTCGAAGCCGGGACAGGGGACAATGAGCAGTTCTTC. Translation: CASSFEAGTGDNEQFF.

This clonotype was found a few times. V gene TRBV5-6 combines with J gene TRBJ2-1, with D possibly being TRBD2 (6 bases). Germline CDR1 is SGHDT and CDR2 is YYEEEE. The ends were cut back, 7 bases at V and 0 bases at J, with 23 bases in the middle. The CDR3 runs 18 residues. The CDR3 protein is CASGPGLPGVASYNEQFF. The CDR3 DNA reads TGTGCCAGCGGCCCCGGACTCCCGGGGGTGGCCTCCTACAATGAGCAGTTCTTC. The entire variable domain, with the rest obtained from reference TRBV5-6 and TRBJ2-1, is as follows: DAGVTQSPTHLIKTRGQQVTLRCSPKSGHDTVSWYQQALGQGPQFIFQYYEEEERQRGNFPDRFSGHQFPNYSSELNVNALLLGDSALYLCASGPGLPGVASYNEQFFGPGTRLTVL.

This clonotype turned up a few times. V usage is TRBV6-5 and J usage is TRBJ2-3; 7 nucleotides agree with TRBD2. Germline V gene sequence: CDR1 MNHEY, CDR2 SVGAGI. The trim removed 0 bases at V and 2 bases at J, leaving 5 bases unmatched. The CDR3 runs to 16 residues. DNA for the CDR3: TGTGCCAGCAGTTACTCTGGCGGGAGTTTCACAGATACGCAGTATTTT. Its protein is CASSYSGGSFTDTQYF.

This clonotype has a count of ten or more. The chain is built from TRBV5-6 and TRBJ1-1; D might be TRBD1 (6 bases). Between the trimmed V and J ends, which lost 0 bases and 3 bases, there was a span of 18 bases. From germline, CDR1 is SGHDT and CDR2 YYEEEE. This CDR3 region has 17 residues. CDR3 coding DNA: TGTGCCAGCAGCTTGGCCGGGTCTTACAGGGCGGACACTGAAGCTTTCTTT. It codes for CASSLAGSYRADTEAFF.

The chain links TRBV12-3 or TRBV12-4 to TRBJ2-2; D may be TRBD2 (5 bases). The CDR3 contains 18 residues. V lost 2 bases, J lost 0 bases, and 16 bases lay in between. The CDR3 is CASSLPGKEFTNTGELFF. The CDR3 DNA is TGTGCCAGCAGTTTACCGGGGAAAGAGTTTACGAACACCGGGGAGCTGTTTTTT.

In its sample, this clonotype was seen a few times. The gene calls are TRBV2 and TRBJ1-1; no reliable D call. The CDR3 is 14 amino acids. Germline values: CDR1 SNHLY, CDR2 FYNNEI. V was shortened by 6 bases and J by 11 bases, with 22 bases between the two germline ends. CDR3 sequence: CASRETDSIPRAFF. The CDR3 DNA is TGTGCCAGCAGGGAGACTGATTCTATCCCTCGGGCTTTCTTT.

Of note for this clonotype: Since no conserved phenylalanine or tryptophan closes the CDR3, a read error is the likely cause. J is TRBJ2-1 and V is TRBV5-1; 7 positions match TRBD2. Germline CDR1 and CDR2: SGHRS and YFSETQ. The V segment lost 7 bases and the J segment 10 bases; nucleotides outside the gene matches: 14. The length of the CDR3 is 14 residues. CDR3 coding DNA: TGCGCCAGCGCCCCTAGCGGCCCGGGATGGGAGCAGTTCTTA. Protein sequence: CASAPSGPGWEQFL.

This clonotype was observed a few times. The chain joins TRBV20-1 to TRBJ2-1; TRBD2 matches at 9 bases. Germline CDR1 DFQATT, CDR2 SNEGSKA (reference sequence). V lost 1 base, J lost 4 bases, and 2 bases stayed unmatched. The CDR3 runs to 14 residues. In DNA, the CDR3 is TGCAGTGCTAGAGCTAGCGGGGATTACAATGAGCAGTTCTTC. This codes for CSARASGDYNEQFF.

This clonotype was seen at least ten times. This rearrangement joins TRBV6-5 to TRBJ1-1, with D possibly TRBD1 on 6 matching bases. Germline V gene sequence: CDR1 MNHEY, CDR2 SVGAGI. Trimming took off 8 bases at V and 8 bases at J, with 12 bases between the two ends. This CDR3 has 11 residues. Here the CDR3 DNA reads TGTGCCAGCGGCCATCAGGGGGAAGCTTTCTTT. This encodes CASGHQGEAFF.

This clonotype was observed a few times. J is TRBJ2-2 and V is TRBV27; D call uncertain. Between the trimmed V and J ends, which lost 2 bases and 1 base, there was a span of 8 bases. This CDR3 contains 15 residues. Per the germline V gene, CDR1 is MNHEY and CDR2 is SMNVEV (reference sequence). The CDR3 nucleotides are TGTGCCAGCAGTTTAAGCGCCTTGAACACCGGGGAGCTGTTTTTT. This encodes CASSLSALNTGELFF.